The rows below give T cell receptor beta chains drawn from one sample of a study of blood T cell repertoires in COVID-19. Method: immunoSEQ multiplex PCR; TCRdb's copy keeps in-frame clones and lacks some. The sample includes fewer than 400,000 clones, around 83% seen only once; the top ten take just under 3%. The sequencing sample was made of peripheral blood. These receptors all stem from a man younger than 45 with active or convalescent COVID-19. Both conserved end residues are part of each CDR3. D genes are given only for firm matches. Expanded clones are given a class, and other clones once, few, many or no size at all.

>TRBJ2-1|TRBV11-3|NA|NA
CATGELGYSSYNEQFF
TGTGCCACAGGGGAGTTGGGGTATAGCTCCTACAATGAGCAGTTCTTC
>TRBJ1-3|TRBV6-6|NA|NA
CASSPAGTGNTIYF
TGTGCCAGCAGCCCGGCAGGGACTGGAAACACCATATATTTT
>TRBJ2-7|TRBV27|TRBD2|NA
CASRNSRTSSYEQYF
TGTGCCAGCAGAAATTCGCGGACTAGTTCCTACGAGCAGTACTTC
>TRBJ2-5|TRBV19|NA|NA
CATRQGAQETQYF
TGTGCCACCCGCCAAGGGGCTCAAGAGACCCAGTACTTC
>TRBJ2-3|TRBV4-3|TRBD2|NA
CASSQLPVGTSTDTQYF
TGCGCCAGCAGCCAACTCCCAGTCGGGACTAGCACGGATACGCAGTATTTT
>TRBJ2-7|TRBV11-3|TRBD1|NA
CASSPTDRGVYEQYF
TGTGCCAGCAGCCCAACTGACAGGGGGGTCTACGAGCAGTACTTC
>TRBJ1-5|TRBV20-1|NA|NA
CSASPGLSNQPQHF
TGCAGTGCTAGTCCGGGACTTAGCAATCAGCCCCAGCATTTT
>TRBJ1-1|TRBV9|NA|NA
CASSPNGGVPTEAFF
TGTGCCAGCAGCCCCAACGGGGGGGTCCCCACTGAAGCTTTCTTT
>TRBJ1-5|TRBV5-6|NA|once
CASSLGGWAKDRPQHF
TGTGCCAGCAGCTTGGGAGGGTGGGCCAAGGATCGGCCCCAGCATTTT
>TRBJ2-5|TRBV30|TRBD1|NA
CAWREQGFQETQYF
TGTGCCTGGAGGGAACAGGGGTTCCAAGAGACCCAGTACTTC
>TRBJ2-2|TRBV5-1|TRBD1|NA
CASTGTGGFNTGELFF
TGCGCCAGCACTGGGACAGGGGGCTTTAACACCGGGGAGCTGTTTTTT
>TRBJ2-7|TRBV5-4|TRBD2|NA
CASSFGGNRAYEQYF
TGTGCCAGCAGCTTCGGGGGGAATAGGGCATACGAGCAGTACTTC
>TRBJ2-2|TRBV7-6|NA|NA
CASSLAAGGRIYTGELFF
TGTGCCAGCAGCTTAGCGGCAGGGGGGCGAATCTACACCGGGGAGCTGTTTTTT
>TRBJ1-4|TRBV7-6|NA|many
CASSRFQEKLFF
TGTGCCAGCAGCCGATTCCAGGAAAAACTGTTTTTT
>TRBJ2-1|TRBV5-1|NA|NA
CASSLLTGGYNEQFF
TGCGCCAGCAGCTTGCTGACAGGCGGCTACAATGAGCAGTTCTTC
>TRBJ2-7|TRBV7-2|TRBD2|NA
CASSLRGGSYEQYF
TGTGCCAGCAGCTTACGCGGGGGGTCCTACGAGCAGTACTTC
>TRBJ2-7|TRBV5-5|NA|NA
CASSMLTDNTYEQYF
TGTGCCAGCAGCATGCTAACGGACAATACCTACGAGCAGTACTTC
>TRBJ2-7|TRBV7-2|NA|NA
CASSLGQSGYEQYF
TGTGCCAGCAGCCTGGGGCAGAGTGGATACGAGCAGTACTTC
>TRBJ1-1|TRBV29-1|NA|NA
CRASGDLNTEAFF
TGCAGAGCTTCAGGGGACCTGAACACTGAAGCTTTCTTT
>TRBJ1-6|TRBV28|NA|NA
CASSVQGASYNSPLHF
TGTGCCAGCAGTGTACAGGGAGCGTCCTATAATTCACCCCTCCACTTT
>TRBJ2-2|TRBV24-1|TRBD2|NA
CATSETGLAGMFAGELFF
TGTGCCACCAGTGAAACCGGACTAGCGGGAATGTTTGCCGGGGAGCTGTTTTTT
>TRBJ2-7|TRBV30|TRBD1|NA
CAWSPGGGEQYF
TGTGCCTGGAGTCCAGGGGGCGGAGAGCAGTACTTC
>TRBJ2-5|TRBV5-1|NA|NA
CASSARGRGPGSQYF
TGCGCCAGCAGCGCGCGAGGGCGGGGGCCGGGGTCCCAGTACTTC
>TRBJ1-1|TRBV5-5|NA|NA
CASSSATHSTEAFF
TGTGCCAGCAGTAGCGCCACCCACTCCACTGAAGCTTTCTTT
>TRBJ2-3|TRBV7-3|NA|NA
CASSYGLGGTDTQYF
TGTGCCAGCAGCTACGGGTTGGGAGGAACAGATACGCAGTATTTT
>TRBJ1-2|TRBV7-2|NA|NA
CASSRGGTGASYGYTF
TGTGCCAGCAGTCGTGGTGGCACAGGCGCCTCCTATGGCTACACCTTC
>TRBJ2-2|TRBV19|NA|NA
CASSNVGRGTGELFF
TGTGCCAGTAGTAACGTAGGACGGGGAACCGGGGAGCTGTTTTTT
>TRBJ2-7|TRBV6-1|TRBD2|NA
CASSEAGLVIGEQYF
TGTGCCAGCAGTGAAGCGGGACTAGTGATCGGCGAGCAGTACTTC
>TRBJ2-7|TRBV19|TRBD2|NA
CASSLRLAGAYEQYF
TGTGCCAGTAGCCTAAGACTAGCGGGAGCATACGAGCAGTACTTC
>TRBJ2-1|TRBV5-6|NA|NA
CASSLGQGPNEQFF
TGTGCCAGCAGCTTGGGACAAGGTCCCAATGAGCAGTTCTTC
>TRBJ1-4|TRBV5-1|TRBD1|NA
CASSWGTGENEKLFF
TGCGCCAGCAGCTGGGGAACAGGGGAGAATGAAAAACTGTTTTTT
>TRBJ1-1|TRBV29-1|TRBD1|NA
CSVSGTGALNTEAFF
TGCAGCGTGTCCGGGACAGGGGCCTTGAACACTGAAGCTTTCTTT
>TRBJ2-1|TRBV4-2|NA|NA
CASSPSIGSSYNEQFF
TGTGCCAGCAGCCCCTCGATAGGGAGCTCCTACAATGAGCAGTTCTTC
>TRBJ1-1|TRBV27|NA|NA
CASRERGRNTEAFF
TGTGCCAGCAGGGAACGGGGGAGGAACACTGAAGCTTTCTTT
>TRBJ2-2|TRBV30|NA|few
CAWDYTGELFF
TGTGCCTGGGACTACACCGGGGAGCTGTTTTTT
>TRBJ1-4|TRBV5-6|TRBD1|NA
CASSLPGQGREKLFF
TGTGCCAGCAGCTTACCGGGACAGGGCCGGGAAAAACTGTTTTTT
>TRBJ1-1|TRBV20-1|NA|NA
CSANPPGLAFF
TGCAGTGCTAACCCGCCTGGGCTTGCTTTCTTT
>TRBJ2-5|TRBV19|NA|NA
CASSIQGETQYF
TGTGCCAGTAGTATTCAGGGAGAGACCCAGTACTTC
>TRBJ1-4|TRBV14|NA|NA
CASSQDNSPNEKLFF
TGTGCCAGCAGCCAAGATAACAGCCCTAACGAAAAACTGTTTTTT
>TRBJ2-1|TRBV19|TRBD2|NA
CASSILGLAEYNEQFF
TGTGCCAGTAGTATCCTGGGACTAGCGGAGTACAATGAGCAGTTCTTC
>TRBJ2-1|TRBV7-8|NA|NA
CASSLPVYNEQFF
TGTGCCAGCAGCTTACCCGTATACAATGAGCAGTTCTTC
>TRBJ1-6|TRBV27|NA|NA
CASSFDRKGPNNSPLHF
TGTGCCAGCAGTTTCGACAGGAAAGGACCCAATAATTCACCCCTCCACTTT
>TRBJ2-7|TRBV5-1|TRBD1|once
CASSLEQGADEQYF
TGCGCCAGCAGCTTGGAGCAGGGGGCAGACGAGCAGTACTTC
>TRBJ1-2|TRBV29-1|NA|NA
CSVEDPDSNYGYTF
TGCAGCGTTGAAGATCCGGACAGCAACTATGGCTACACCTTC
>TRBJ2-7|TRBV18|TRBD1|few
CASSPPAGTGPYEQYF
TGTGCCAGCTCACCACCGGCGGGGACAGGGCCCTACGAGCAGTACTTC
>TRBJ2-1|TRBV7-8|NA|NA
CASSLVYYNEQFF
TGTGCCAGCAGCTTAGTCTACTACAATGAGCAGTTCTTC